Below, 31 T cell receptor beta chains from the same sample are listed, as sequenced in a study of blood T cell repertoires in COVID-19. The protocol was immunoSEQ multiplex PCR, while the TCRdb copy is restricted to in-frame clones and leaves out a portion. The sample has roughly 220,000 clones; about 80% are singletons. Sequenced input: peripheral blood. The receptors stem from a woman aged 55 to 70 with acute or convalescent COVID-19.

The chain links TRBV28 to TRBJ2-7; D perhaps matches TRBD2 (6 bases). The CDR3 contains 16 residues. The germline gives CDR1 MDHEN, CDR2 SYDVKM. V was trimmed by 0 bases and J by 1 base, leaving 13 bases between them. CDR3 sequence (DNA): TGTGCCAGCAGTTTATGGGGGGGTCAGACGTCCTACGAGCAGTACTTC. Its translation is CASSLWGGQTSYEQYF.

The chain links TRBV6-1 to TRBJ1-1; 7 bases agree with TRBD1. CDR1 MNHNS and CDR2 SASEGT come from the germline V gene. CDR3 size: 16 residues. V shed 4 bases and J 1 base; nucleotides not matched to a gene: 9. CDR3 in amino acids: CASSVTRQGRNTEAFF. As DNA, the CDR3 is TGTGCCAGCAGTGTAACCCGACAGGGTAGGAACACTGAAGCTTTCTTT.

V is TRBV27 and J is TRBJ1-1, with D perhaps matching TRBD1 (5 bases). CDR3 length: 13 amino acids. The germline V gene encodes CDR1 MNHEY and CDR2 SMNVEV (reference sequence). The V end lost 7 bases, the J end lost 5 bases, and 14 bases lay between the germline ends. CDR3 protein: CASTNWGGTEAFF. DNA for the CDR3: TGTGCCAGCACCAACTGGGGGGGAACTGAAGCTTTCTTT.

The chain links TRBV11-3 to TRBJ1-1; 7 bases line up with TRBD1. V gave up 0 bases and J gave up 2 bases; unmatched junction bases: 3. CDR1 and CDR2 (germline): SGHNT, YENEEA. The CDR3 has 15 residues. The CDR3 bases are TGTGCCAGCAGCTTAGAGGGGACAGTCAACACTGAAGCTTTCTTT. Amino acids: CASSLEGTVNTEAFF.

This chain links TRBV3-1 (or the pseudogene TRBV3-2) with TRBJ1-2; 9 bases map to TRBD1. CDR3 length: 16 residues. Germline V lookup: CDR1 LGHDT, CDR2 YNNKEL (reference sequence). V lost 0 bases and J lost 7; bases outside the gene matches: 9. In DNA, the CDR3 is TGTGCCAGCAGCCAAGATTCAGGGACAGGGAATCGTGGCTACACCTTC. This encodes CASSQDSGTGNRGYTF.

The chain uses TRBV19 and TRBJ2-7; 7 bases align to TRBD1. Germline CDR1 reads LNHDA; CDR2 reads SQIVND (reference sequence). CDR3 length: 14 residues. V lost 5 bases and J lost 4; bases outside the gene matches: 8. CDR3 sequence reads: CASSQRRDSYEQYF. DNA for the CDR3: TGTGCCAGTAGTCAGCGCCGGGACAGTTACGAGCAGTACTTC.

The CDR3 DNA is TGTGCCAGCAGCCCTTGGGGGGGGGCTCTCGAGCAGTTCTTC. Encoded protein: CASSPWGGALEQFF. The chain recombines TRBV3-1 (or the pseudogene TRBV3-2) with TRBJ2-1; the D gene is possibly TRBD2 (7 bases). Germline V CDR1 and CDR2: LGHDT, YNNKEL (reference sequence). The CDR3 has 14 amino acids. Trimming stripped 4 bases from V and 10 bases from J, with 17 bases between.

The chain is built from TRBV20-1 and TRBJ1-1, with D possibly matching TRBD1 (5 bases). CDR3 length equals 13 residues. Deletions cut 5 bases from V and 3 bases from J, with 13 bases between. The germline CDR1 and CDR2 sequences are DFQATT and SNEGSKA (reference sequence). The CDR3 DNA sequence: TGCAGTGCTGGTGTACGGGGGGACACTGAAGCTTTCTTT. This translates into CSAGVRGDTEAFF.

This sequence joins TRBV4-1 and TRBJ1-1; 12 bases are a match to TRBD1. The germline V gene encodes CDR1 MGHRA and CDR2 YSYEKL. The CDR3 extends over 15 amino acids. J was trimmed by 5 bases and V by 4 bases; bases with no gene match: 5. CDR3 loop: CASSPGQGAWTEAFF. The CDR3 region has the DNA TGCGCCAGCAGCCCGGGACAGGGGGCGTGGACTGAAGCTTTCTTT.

The CDR3 sequence is CASSLSGTGELFF. The CDR3 DNA sequence: TGTGCCAGCAGTTTAAGCGGAACCGGGGAGCTGTTTTTT. This chain joins TRBV28 and TRBJ2-2; TRBD2 might be the D (5 bases). Looked up from germline, CDR1 is MDHEN and CDR2 is SYDVKM. V shed 2 bases and J shed 5 bases, with 6 bases lying between them. This CDR3 has 13 residues. Complete variable domain (other parts from reference TRBV28 and TRBJ2-2): DVKVTQSSRYLVKRTGEKVFLECVQDMDHENMFWYRQDPGLGLRLIYFSYDVKMKEKGDIPEGYSVSREKKERFSLILESASTNQTSMYLCASSLSGTGELFFGEGSRLTVL.

This clone was observed once. The chain joins TRBV9 to TRBJ1-1, with 7 bases lining up with TRBD1. Germline trimming cut 6 bases from V and 1 base from J; bases unmatched to any gene: 6. This CDR3 has 14 amino acids. Germline V gene lookup returns CDR1 SGDLS and CDR2 YYNGEE. The CDR3 coding sequence is TGTGCCAGCACCCTAGGGACAGCGAACACTGAAGCTTTCTTT. Translation: CASTLGTANTEAFF.

J is TRBJ2-2 and V is TRBV5-1; TRBD1 is a possible D gene (6 bases). CDR3 length: 14 amino acids. V lost 1 base, J lost 3 bases, and 7 bases lay in between. Germline lookup yields CDR1 SGHRS and CDR2 YFSETQ. The CDR3 here is CASSLRQDTGELFF. The DNA for the CDR3 is TGCGCCAGCAGCTTGAGACAGGACACCGGGGAGCTGTTTTTT.

The chain has TRBV28 and TRBJ1-2; tentative D call: TRBD1 (6 bases). Germline CDR1 and CDR2: MDHEN and SYDVKM. The CDR3 length is 14 residues. Between the trimmed V and J ends, which lost 11 bases and 8 bases, there was a span of 24 bases. The CDR3 region is CAGRTQQGGGGYTF. The CDR3 nucleotides are TGTGCCGGAAGAACCCAACAGGGCGGCGGAGGCTACACCTTC.

The V gene is TRBV6-5, the J gene TRBJ1-5; D call uncertain. Germline CDR1 is MNHEY and CDR2 is SVGAGI. Trimming stripped 2 bases from V and 5 bases from J, with 10 bases between. The CDR3 has 14 residues. CDR3 nucleotides: TGTGCCAGCAGTTACGACGGAGGACATCAGCCCCAGCATTTT. Its translation: CASSYDGGHQPQHF.

J is TRBJ2-1 and V is TRBV6-2 or TRBV6-3, with TRBD2 identical over 11 bases. The V segment lost 0 bases and the J segment 9 bases; nucleotides outside the gene matches: 7. Germline V gene lookup returns CDR1 MNHEY and CDR2 SVGEGT. The CDR3 length is 16 residues. CDR3 region: CASSYSNSGGAGEQFF. For the CDR3, the DNA is TGTGCCAGCAGTTACTCGAATAGCGGGGGGGCCGGTGAGCAGTTCTTC.

In DNA, the CDR3 is TGTGCCAGCAGTGAACGTAATAAGCAATTTGTCGGGCAGGGGCGGCGTCAGCCCCAGCATTTT. Its protein is CASSERNKQFVGQGRRQPQHF. The gene calls are TRBV6-1 and TRBJ1-5, with D tentatively TRBD1 (6 bases). Trimming removed 2 bases at V and 6 bases at J, with 32 bases between. The CDR3 runs to 21 residues. The germline gives CDR1 MNHNS, CDR2 SASEGT.

The CDR3 region is CASSYDRALETQYF. CDR3 nucleotides: TGTGCCAGCAGTTACGACAGGGCTCTAGAGACCCAGTACTTC. V gene TRBV6-6 combines with J gene TRBJ2-5, with 7 bases matching TRBD1. The length of the CDR3 is 14 residues. Trimming took 2 bases from V and 4 from J; bases not matched to a gene: 4. Per the germline V gene, CDR1 is MNHNY and CDR2 is SVGAGI (reference sequence).

The chain combines TRBV21-1 with TRBJ2-2; the D call in the table, TRBD1, was not verified against the DNA. TRBV21-1 is a pseudogene locus. The CDR3 extends over 14 amino acids. The CDR3, as DNA: TGTGCCAGCAGCCACAGGCTAAACACCGGGGAGCTGTTTTTT. It encodes CASSHRLNTGELFF.

V gene TRBV12-3 or TRBV12-4 combines with J gene TRBJ1-3, with a tentative D call TRBD1 (6 bases). Between the trimmed V and J ends, which lost 8 bases and 2 bases, there was a span of 10 bases. CDR3 length equals 13 residues. CDR3 DNA sequence: TGTGCCAGCCACAGGGTAACTGGAAACACCATATATTTT. This sequence encodes CASHRVTGNTIYF.

V usage is TRBV6-1 and J usage is TRBJ2-7; D is perhaps TRBD2 (7 bases). In germline, CDR1 is MNHNS, CDR2 SASEGT. V was shortened by 3 bases and J by 2 bases, with 8 bases between the two germline ends. The CDR3 is 13 residues long. The CDR3 region is CASSERGPYEQYF. The CDR3 DNA is TGTGCCAGCAGTGAGCGGGGGCCCTACGAGCAGTACTTC.

CDR3 amino acids: CASSTDRGDTEAFF. In DNA, the CDR3 is TGTGCCAGCAGTACAGACAGGGGAGACACTGAAGCTTTCTTT. The chain uses TRBV6-5 and TRBJ1-1, with 8 bases that match TRBD1. This CDR3 contains 14 residues. In germline, CDR1 is MNHEY, CDR2 SVGAGI. With 5 bases clipped from V and 3 bases from J, the junction kept 5 bases outside the gene matches.

The J gene is TRBJ1-1, the V gene TRBV29-1; 9 bases match TRBD1. With 5 bases clipped from V and 5 bases from J, the junction kept 6 bases outside the gene matches. The CDR3 is 13 amino acids. Looked up from germline, CDR1 is SQVTM and CDR2 is ANQGSEA. The CDR3 here is CSVKGQGGTEAFF. In DNA, the CDR3 is TGCAGCGTTAAGGGACAGGGAGGGACTGAAGCTTTCTTT.

This CDR3 reads CATGTDRVGNSPLHF. CDR3 in DNA: TGTGCCACGGGAACCGACAGGGTCGGGAATTCACCCCTCCACTTT. V gene TRBV10-3 combines with J gene TRBJ1-6; TRBD1 aligns across 7 bases. Trimming took 10 bases from V and 7 from J; bases not matched to a gene: 13. Germline CDR1 reads ENHRY; CDR2 reads SYGVKD. The CDR3 is made up of 15 amino acids.

This chain uses TRBV6-2 or TRBV6-3 with TRBJ1-1, with TRBD1 identical over 7 bases. The V gene end was trimmed by 5 bases and the J gene end by 4 bases; junction bases not matched to a gene: 10. In germline, CDR1 is MNHEY, CDR2 SVGEGT. CDR3 length equals 15 residues. The CDR3 protein is CASSQGTVVATEAFF. Written as DNA, the CDR3 is TGTGCCAGCAGTCAAGGGACAGTTGTCGCCACTGAAGCTTTCTTT.

The chain employs TRBV6-5 and TRBJ2-2; D not resolved. The germline V gene encodes CDR1 MNHEY and CDR2 SVGAGI. The V end was cut by 6 bases, the J end by 7 bases, with 12 bases between. This CDR3 has 13 residues. This CDR3 is CASRRQEGGELFF. CDR3 DNA: TGTGCCAGCAGAAGACAAGAAGGCGGGGAGCTGTTTTTT.

The chain carries TRBV28 and TRBJ1-5, with a tentative D call TRBD1 (5 bases). This CDR3 has 18 residues. Germline CDR1 MDHEN, CDR2 SYDVKM. The V end lost 5 bases, the J end lost 2 bases, and 22 bases lay between the germline ends. The CDR3 region has the DNA TGTGCCAGCAGTCCCTCCAATGTAATTTTAGGGGGCAATCAGCCCCAGCATTTT. This encodes CASSPSNVILGGNQPQHF.

This clone was counted only a few times. The genes are TRBV10-3 and TRBJ1-1; tentative D call: TRBD1 (5 bases). The CDR3 length is 14 residues. Germline CDR1 reads ENHRY; CDR2 reads SYGVKD. The germline V and J ends were trimmed by 0 bases and 7 bases, with 12 bases remaining between them. The CDR3 spells CAISESRITGEAFF. The CDR3 DNA sequence: TGTGCCATCAGTGAGTCGAGAATTACAGGTGAAGCTTTCTTT.

The chain has TRBV4-1 and TRBJ2-5, with D perhaps matching TRBD2 (5 bases). V lost 1 base and J lost 1, with 13 bases in between. Germline CDR1 is MGHRA and CDR2 is YSYEKL. The CDR3 runs 16 residues. The CDR3 loop reads CASSQGNGNSQETQYF. In nucleotides, the CDR3 is TGCGCCAGCAGCCAAGGGAACGGGAACTCCCAAGAGACCCAGTACTTC.

The V gene is TRBV28, the J gene TRBJ1-5; D unclear. This CDR3 comprises 14 residues. Trimming removed 6 bases from V and 11 bases from J, with 20 bases in between. CDR1 and CDR2 (germline): MDHEN, SYDVKM. In DNA, the CDR3 is TGTGCCAGCAGCCTCGGGAAAGCGGCAGCAGCCCAGCATTTT. It encodes CASSLGKAAAAQHF.

This clone has only a few counts. The chain is built from TRBV10-3 and TRBJ1-6; D gene ambiguous. Germline V CDR1 and CDR2: ENHRY, SYGVKD. The CDR3 has 14 residues. Trimming shortened V by 2 bases and J by 9 bases, and 11 bases separated the two germline ends. The CDR3 region is CAISERQEGSPLHF. In nucleotides, the CDR3 is TGTGCCATCAGTGAGCGTCAGGAAGGTTCACCCCTCCACTTT.

This chain uses TRBV7-2 with TRBJ2-5; D gene uncertain. With 2 bases removed from V and 4 bases from J, the gap between germline ends came to 17 bases. Germline-derived CDR1 and CDR2 are SGHTA and FQGNSA. The CDR3 runs 16 residues. DNA of the CDR3: TGTGCCAGCAGCTTAAAGGCGGCAGCCTTTGGAGAGACCCAGTACTTC. Translated, it gives CASSLKAAAFGETQYF.